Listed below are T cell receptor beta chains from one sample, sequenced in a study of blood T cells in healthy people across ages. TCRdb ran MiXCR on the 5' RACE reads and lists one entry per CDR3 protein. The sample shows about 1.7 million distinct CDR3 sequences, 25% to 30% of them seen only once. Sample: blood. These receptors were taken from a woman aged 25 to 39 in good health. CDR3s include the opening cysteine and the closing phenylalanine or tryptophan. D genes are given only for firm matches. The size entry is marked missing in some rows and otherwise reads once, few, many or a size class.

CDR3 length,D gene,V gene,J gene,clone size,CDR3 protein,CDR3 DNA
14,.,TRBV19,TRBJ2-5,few,CASSIPADWETQYF,TGTGCCAGTAGTATACCTGCGGACTGGGAGACCCAGTACTTC
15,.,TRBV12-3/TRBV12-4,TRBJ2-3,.,CASSRDRTATDAQYF,TGTGCCAGCAGCCGTGACAGGACAGCCACAGATGCGCAGTATTTT
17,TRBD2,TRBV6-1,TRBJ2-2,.,CATTPRLAGTNTGELFF,TGTGCCACAACTCCCCGGCTAGCGGGCACGAACACCGGGGAGCTGTTTTTT
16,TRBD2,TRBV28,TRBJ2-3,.,CASNQPGLVLTDTQYF,TGTGCCAGCAATCAACCGGGACTAGTATTGACAGATACGCAGTATTTT
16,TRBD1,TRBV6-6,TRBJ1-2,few,CASSQTGQGAFHGYTF,TGTGCCAGCAGCCAAACCGGACAGGGGGCCTTCCATGGCTACACCTTC
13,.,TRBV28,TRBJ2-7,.,CASSSRDQGEQYF,TGTGCCAGCAGTTCCCGGGACCAGGGTGAGCAGTACTTC
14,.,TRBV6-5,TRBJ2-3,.,CASSYERLTDTQYF,TGTGCCAGCAGTTACGAGCGCCTCACAGATACGCAGTATTTT
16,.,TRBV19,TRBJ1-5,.,CASSMVTRRTDQPQHF,TGTGCCAGTAGTATGGTGACAAGGCGAACGGATCAGCCCCAGCATTTT
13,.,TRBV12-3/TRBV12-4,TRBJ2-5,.,CAGSLSDQETQYF,TGTGCCGGCAGTTTAAGTGACCAAGAGACCCAGTACTTC
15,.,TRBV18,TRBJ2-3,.,CASSTSGPSTDTQYF,TGTGCCAGCTCAACTTCGGGACCCAGCACAGATACGCAGTATTTT
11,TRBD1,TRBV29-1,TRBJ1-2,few,CSVPGQGANTF,TGCAGCGTTCCTGGACAGGGGGCAAACACCTTC
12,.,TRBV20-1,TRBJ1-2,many,CSAVSGGYGYTF,TGCAGTGCAGTCTCCGGGGGCTATGGCTACACCTTC
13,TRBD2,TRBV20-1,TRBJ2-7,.,CSAGGRAVYEQYF,TGCAGTGCCGGCGGGAGGGCCGTCTACGAGCAGTACTTC
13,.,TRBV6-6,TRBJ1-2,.,CARSPPSNYGYTF,TGTGCCCGCAGCCCGCCCTCAAACTATGGCTACACCTTC
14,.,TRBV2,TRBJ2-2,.,CASRELWRTGELFF,TGTGCCAGCAGGGAGCTCTGGAGAACCGGGGAGCTGTTTTTT
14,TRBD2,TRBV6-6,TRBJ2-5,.,CASSRLALQETQYF,TGTGCCAGCAGTAGACTAGCGTTGCAAGAGACCCAGTACTTC
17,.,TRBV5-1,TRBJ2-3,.,CASSLGAASSSTDTQYF,TGCGCCAGCAGCCTGGGGGCGGCTAGCAGTAGCACAGATACGCAGTATTTT
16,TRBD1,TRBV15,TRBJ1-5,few,CATSSGTGGAHQPQHF,TGTGCCACCAGCAGTGGGACAGGGGGGGCCCATCAGCCCCAGCATTTT
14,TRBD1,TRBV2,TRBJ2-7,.,CASTRDRGPYEQYF,TGTGCCAGCACCCGGGACAGGGGGCCGTACGAGCAGTACTTC
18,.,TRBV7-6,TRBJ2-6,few,CASSLSGVSFSGASVLTF,TGTGCCAGCAGCTTAAGTGGGGTATCCTTCTCTGGGGCCAGCGTCCTGACTTTC
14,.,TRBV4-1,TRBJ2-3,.,CASSQFTDRDTQYF,TGCGCCAGCAGCCAGTTTACAGATCGGGATACGCAGTATTTT
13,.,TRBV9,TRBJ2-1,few,CASSPMRGNEQFF,TGTGCCAGCAGCCCGATGAGGGGCAATGAGCAGTTCTTC
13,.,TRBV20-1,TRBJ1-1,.,CSAVPGVNTEAFF,TGCAGTGCCGTCCCAGGGGTGAACACTGAAGCTTTCTTT
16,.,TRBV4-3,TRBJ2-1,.,CASSEVAGLTYNEQFF,TGCGCCAGCAGCGAGGTGGCGGGCCTGACCTACAATGAGCAGTTCTTC
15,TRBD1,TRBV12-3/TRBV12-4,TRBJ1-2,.,CASSGAGQGAYGYTF,TGTGCCAGCAGCGGGGCGGGACAGGGGGCCTATGGCTACACCTTC